This entry lists 10 T cell receptor beta chains sequenced from one sample in a study of neurological immune-mediated disorders. As to time point: longitudinal time-point 1 (baseline). TCRdb itself ran the 5' RACE reads through MiXCR, one entry per CDR3 protein. The sample lists 60,000 to 90,000 distinct CDR3 sequences; about 10% were seen once. Sequenced: PBMCs. The receptors derive from a man aged 25 to 40 in good health.

This clonotype was seen ten or more times. The CDR3 reads CASSLGTGPDTQYF. The CDR3 nucleotides read TGCGCCAGCAGCTTGGGGACAGGCCCAGATACGCAGTATTTT. The chain employs TRBV5-1 and TRBJ2-3; 7 bases match TRBD1. This CDR3 has 14 amino acids. V gave up 0 bases and J gave up 4 bases; unmatched junction bases: 2. Germline CDR1 and CDR2: SGHRS and YFSETQ.

This clonotype was seen many times. V and J are TRBV12-3 or TRBV12-4 and TRBJ2-7; D is unresolved. Trimming removed 7 bases from V and 3 bases from J, with 10 bases in between. This CDR3 is 12 amino acids long. The CDR3 sequence: CASTADHYEQYF. CDR3 bases: TGTGCCAGCACAGCAGATCACTACGAGCAGTACTTC.

This clonotype has a count of ten or more. The chain has TRBV7-9 and TRBJ2-1, with 7 bases lining up with TRBD2. CDR3 length equals 13 residues. Germline V CDR1 and CDR2: SEHNR, FQNEAQ (reference sequence). The J segment lost 9 bases and the V segment lost 1 base, leaving 3 bases of the junction unmatched. CDR3 protein: CASSLGEGGEQFF. The CDR3 DNA follows: TGTGCCAGCAGCTTAGGGGAGGGAGGTGAGCAGTTCTTC.

This clonotype occurred many times. V and J are TRBV7-3 and TRBJ2-7; 9 bases are shared with TRBD1. The CDR3 has 13 amino acids. CDR1 is SGHTA, CDR2 FQGTGA, per germline. J lost 5 bases, V lost 4 bases, and 3 bases had no gene match. The CDR3: CASSSDRGNEQYF. For the CDR3, the DNA is TGTGCCAGCAGCTCGGACAGGGGTAACGAGCAGTACTTC.

In this sample, this clonotype turned up many times. The chain couples TRBV24-1 to TRBJ2-2, with no clear D. CDR3 length equals 12 residues. The germline V gene has CDR1 KGHDR and CDR2 SFDVKD. Trimming removed 12 bases from V and 6 bases from J, with 13 bases in between. DNA for the CDR3: TGTGCCGCTCGGAAGGGTCCCGGGGAGCTGTTTTTT. Its translation: CAARKGPGELFF.

This clonotype was counted ten times or more. This rearrangement joins TRBV2 to TRBJ2-3; D might be TRBD1 (6 bases). There are 15 residues in the CDR3. Looked up from germline, CDR1 is SNHLY and CDR2 is FYNNEI. V lost 7 bases and J lost 0, with 14 bases in between. CDR3 protein: CASMGASYSTDTQYF. In DNA form, the CDR3 reads TGTGCCAGCATGGGGGCCTCCTATAGCACAGATACGCAGTATTTT.

This clonotype was counted ten times or more. The rearrangement links TRBV10-3 to TRBJ2-3; D possibly corresponds to TRBD2 (6 bases). The CDR3 spans 14 residues. Trimming left V 10 bases short and J 4 bases short, with 18 bases between. Germline lookup yields CDR1 ENHRY and CDR2 SYGVKD. DNA of the CDR3: TGTGCCACGACGGCGGGGAGTGGCGCAGATACGCAGTATTTT. The encoded protein is CATTAGSGADTQYF.

Many counts were recorded for this clonotype. The chain links TRBV7-2 to TRBJ1-5; D is ambiguous. The CDR3 sequence is 17 residues long. The germline V gene has CDR1 SGHTA and CDR2 FQGNSA. V lost 5 bases and J lost 0, with 17 bases in between. The CDR3 reads CASSPHGRTVSNQPQHF. The CDR3 DNA is TGTGCCAGCAGCCCCCATGGGCGGACGGTTAGCAATCAGCCCCAGCATTTT. Looking up the rest from reference TRBV7-2 and TRBJ1-5 gives the full variable domain: GAGVSQSPSNKVTEKGKDVELRCDPISGHTALYWYRQSLGQGLEFLIYFQGNSAPDKSGLPSDRFSAERTGGSVSTLTIQRTQQEDSAVYLCASSPHGRTVSNQPQHFGDGTRLSIL.

Points on this clonotype: Sequence at one end of the junction differs from germline and may be a read error. The J gene is TRBJ2-7, the V gene TRBV27, with D possibly matching TRBD2 (5 bases). This CDR3 is built from 13 residues. Germline V lookup: CDR1 MNHEY, CDR2 SMNVEV (reference sequence). CDR3 sequence (DNA): TGTGCTAGCAGTTCCCGCGGGTATCCGGAGCAGGACTTC. This gives the protein CASSSRGYPEQDF.

This clonotype was counted ten times or more. The chain joins TRBV29-1 to TRBJ2-7; D uncertain. Germline loops: CDR1 SQVTM, CDR2 ANQGSEA. This CDR3 region has 12 residues. Trimming shortened V by 1 base and J by 0 bases, and 4 bases separated the two germline ends. The CDR3 sequence is CSVEAGSYEQYF. The CDR3 DNA follows: TGCAGCGTTGAAGCTGGCTCCTACGAGCAGTACTTC.